Presented here are 14 T cell receptor beta chains from one specimen sequenced in a study of blood T cell repertoires in COVID-19. The assay was immunoSEQ multiplex PCR, and TCRdb's table has in-frame clones only and misses some. The repertoire holds some 340,000 clones, with about 85% as singletons. Sequencing was performed on peripheral blood. Source of these receptors: a woman aged 18-29 years with acute or convalescent COVID-19.

The genes are TRBV3-1 (or the pseudogene TRBV3-2) and TRBJ2-1; the match to TRBD2 covers 8 bases. Per germline, CDR1 LGHDT and CDR2 YNNKEL (reference sequence). The CDR3 extends over 16 amino acids. V shed 0 bases and J 4 bases; nucleotides not matched to a gene: 5. The CDR3 protein is CASSQDLTSDYNEQFF. CDR3 DNA sequence: TGTGCCAGCAGCCAAGATTTGACTAGCGATTACAATGAGCAGTTCTTC.

This sequence joins TRBV7-5 and TRBJ1-1; the listed D gene, TRBD1, was not tested against the DNA. TRBV7-5 is noted as a pseudogene. CDR3 size: 15 residues. CDR3 sequence (DNA): TGTGCCAGAAGCTTAGCCCGGGGACAGCGCACTGAAGCTTTCTTT. It codes for CARSLARGQRTEAFF.

The gene calls are TRBV19 and TRBJ1-1, with no clear D. The V and J ends lost 5 bases and 2 bases respectively, with 15 bases between them. The CDR3 has 15 amino acids. The germline gives CDR1 LNHDA, CDR2 SQIVND (reference sequence). CDR3 bases: TGTGCCAGTAGTGACCTAAGCAGCGGAAACACTGAAGCTTTCTTT. It specifies CASSDLSSGNTEAFF. Based on the CDR3 plus reference TRBV19 and TRBJ1-1, the full variable domain is DGGITQSPKYLFRKEGQNVTLSCEQNLNHDAMYWYRQDPGQGLRLIYYSQIVNDFQKGDIAEGYSVSREKKESFPLTVTSAQKNPTAFYLCASSDLSSGNTEAFFGQGTRLTVV.

This clone was counted once. The rearrangement joins TRBV10-3 to TRBJ2-5, with a weak D call TRBD2 (6 bases). V lost 4 bases and J lost 5, with 20 bases in between. CDR3 length: 16 amino acids. Germline V gives CDR1 ENHRY, CDR2 SYGVKD. DNA of the CDR3: TGTGCCATCAGTGCCGGTAGTGGAGGGACTGGTGAGACCCAGTACTTC. Translation gives CAISAGSGGTGETQYF.

This sequence joins TRBV28 and TRBJ1-2, with D perhaps TRBD1 (5 bases). Looked up from germline, CDR1 is MDHEN and CDR2 is SYDVKM. CDR3 length: 15 amino acids. V lost 2 bases to trimming and J lost 3 bases, with 13 bases between them. CDR3 amino acids: CASSLGGNVDYGYTF. Written as DNA, the CDR3 is TGTGCCAGCAGTTTAGGGGGGAATGTGGACTATGGCTACACCTTC.

V gene TRBV28 combines with J gene TRBJ1-4, with 7 bases aligning to TRBD1. After removal of 5 bases from V and 8 bases from J, the junction contained 8 bases not matched to a gene. The CDR3 is 14 amino acids. Germline lookup yields CDR1 MDHEN and CDR2 SYDVKM. In DNA form, the CDR3 reads TGTGCCAGCAGTCCCCGGACAGGAAGGGAAAAACTGTTTTTT. Residues: CASSPRTGREKLFF.

CDR3 in DNA: TGTGCCAGCAGCTTAGGGGGGCTCAGCGGAGACTACACCTTC. Its protein product is CASSLGGLSGDYTF. The chain links TRBV7-6 to TRBJ1-2, with D perhaps matching TRBD1 (6 bases). Trimming cost V 1 base and J 10 bases, with 16 bases left between them. The CDR3 is 14 amino acids. Germline V gene data show CDR1 as SGHVS and CDR2 as FNYEAQ. Full variable domain (remainder filled in from reference TRBV7-6 and TRBJ1-2): GAGVSQSPRYKVTKRGQDVALRCDPISGHVSLYWYRQALGQGPEFLTYFNYEAQQDKSGLPNDRFSAERPEGSISTLTIQRTEQRDSAMYRCASSLGGLSGDYTFGSGTRLTVV.

V usage is TRBV1 and J usage is TRBJ1-3; TRBD1 is the table's D call, not checked against the DNA. TRBV1 is deemed a pseudogene. The CDR3 extends over 17 amino acids. The CDR3 sequence is CTSSQEAAGQIGNTIYF. CDR3 DNA sequence: TGCACCAGCAGCCAGGAAGCTGCGGGACAGATTGGAAACACCATATATTTT.

This chain connects TRBV25-1 to TRBJ1-2, with TRBD1 matching over 8 bases. The V segment lost 5 bases and the J segment 7 bases; nucleotides outside the gene matches: 12. The CDR3 consists of 15 residues. The germline V gene encodes CDR1 MGHDK and CDR2 SYGVNS. CDR3 sequence (DNA): TGTGCCAGCAGTACCTCGGACAGGGAGTTTATTGGCTACACCTTC. Its protein is CASSTSDREFIGYTF.

V is TRBV6-5 and J is TRBJ2-2; 9 bases map to TRBD1. Germline lookup yields CDR1 MNHEY and CDR2 SVGAGI. After removal of 7 bases from V and 5 bases from J, the junction contained 5 bases not matched to a gene. The CDR3 is 14 amino acids. Here the CDR3 reads CASKGDRETGELFF. CDR3 DNA sequence: TGTGCCAGCAAAGGGGACAGGGAAACCGGGGAGCTGTTTTTT.

The V and J genes are TRBV10-1 and TRBJ2-2; D is possibly TRBD2 (5 bases). V dropped 3 bases and J dropped 6 bases, with 8 bases sitting between them. Germline values: CDR1 WNHNN, CDR2 SYGVQD (reference sequence). CDR3 size: 13 residues. CDR3 sequence reads: CASSDSGAGELFF. The CDR3 region has the DNA TGCGCCAGCAGTGATTCCGGGGCCGGGGAGCTGTTTTTT.

This rearrangement joins TRBV27 to TRBJ1-1; the D is unclear. This CDR3 contains 15 residues. Germline CDR1 reads MNHEY; CDR2 reads SMNVEV (reference sequence). Trimming took 5 bases from V and 3 from J, leaving 16 bases between them. Here the CDR3 DNA reads TGTGCCAGCAGTACACGACAAGCGCGGGACACTGAAGCTTTCTTT. Its translation: CASSTRQARDTEAFF.

Turning to this clone: Other DNA sequences in the same sample also yield this CDR3. The V and J genes are TRBV29-1 and TRBJ1-3; 8 bases map to TRBD1. The CDR3 has 13 amino acids. Germline V gives CDR1 SQVTM, CDR2 ANQGSEA. With 1 base clipped from V and 4 bases from J, the junction kept 0 bases outside the gene matches. The CDR3 spells CSVEGTGGNTIYF. The DNA of the CDR3 is TGCAGCGTTGAAGGGACAGGGGGAAACACCATATATTTT. The full variable domain, rest sourced from reference TRBV29-1 and TRBJ1-3, is SAVISQKPSRDICQRGTSLTIQCQVDSQVTMMFWYRQQPGQSLTLIATANQGSEATYESGFVIDKFPISRPNLTFSTLTVSNMSPEDSSIYLCSVEGTGGNTIYFGEGSWLTVV.

The chain uses TRBV29-1 and TRBJ1-2, with no clear D. The germline V gene has CDR1 SQVTM and CDR2 ANQGSEA. V was pared by 3 bases and J by 8 bases, with 7 bases between. This CDR3 region has 10 residues. The CDR3, as DNA: TGCAGCGTTGAGTCGTCGGGCTACACCTTC. It codes for CSVESSGYTF.